Listed below are T cell receptor beta chains from one sample, sequenced in a study of blood T cell repertoires in COVID-19. Only in-frame clones appear in the TCRdb table, and some are missing; sequencing was by immunoSEQ multiplex PCR. This table has roughly 56,000 clones, 85% to 90% appearing once. Sequencing was done on a sample of peripheral blood. These TCRs come from a man aged 55 to 70 with active COVID-19. The CDR3 runs from the conserved cysteine through the conserved F or W. A D gene is named only where the DNA matches it firmly. Clone size, where shown, is once, few, many, or a class for clones that have expanded.

V gene	J gene	clone size	D gene	CDR3 protein	CDR3 DNA
TRBV2	TRBJ2-7	few	.	CAVPKKTSYEQYF	TGTGCCGTTCCCAAGAAGACTTCCTACGAGCAGTACTTC
TRBV6-2/TRBV6-3	TRBJ2-6	.	.	CASSYSVGAGANVLTF	TGTGCCAGCAGTTATTCCGTAGGGGCTGGGGCCAACGTCCTGACTTTC
TRBV7-9	TRBJ2-1	once	.	CASRALGFYNEQFF	TGTGCCAGCAGGGCACTAGGGTTCTACAATGAGCAGTTCTTC
TRBV12-3/TRBV12-4	TRBJ1-1	many	.	CASRTGGTEAFF	TGTGCCAGCAGGACCGGGGGGACTGAAGCTTTCTTT
TRBV7-2	TRBJ2-1	.	TRBD2	CASSRRLAGPYNEQFF	TGTGCCAGCAGCAGGAGACTAGCGGGACCCTACAATGAGCAGTTCTTC
TRBV7-9	TRBJ2-7	many	.	CASSLARVGTRYEQYF	TGTGCCAGCAGCTTAGCGAGGGTTGGGACACGTTACGAGCAGTACTTC
TRBV25-1	TRBJ1-1	once	.	CASSASGWWTEAFF	TGTGCCAGCAGTGCCTCAGGTTGGTGGACTGAAGCTTTCTTT
TRBV4-1	TRBJ1-4	.	.	CASSQVSLRQFNEKLFF	TGCGCCAGCAGCCAAGTCAGTCTGCGACAGTTTAATGAAAAACTGTTTTTT
TRBV7-3	TRBJ2-3	.	.	CASSQTGVGDTQYF	TGTGCCAGCAGCCAGACCGGGGTGGGAGATACGCAGTATTTT
TRBV5-6	TRBJ2-7	.	TRBD1	CASSLIVGTEILYEQYF	TGTGCCAGCAGCCTGATTGTGGGGACAGAAATTCTCTACGAGCAGTACTTC
TRBV24-1	TRBJ2-1	.	TRBD2	CATSDLAGEDYNEQFF	TGTGCCACCAGTGATTTGGCGGGAGAGGACTACAATGAGCAGTTCTTC
TRBV28	TRBJ2-7	.	.	CASSLTGLAADF	TGTGCCAGCAGTTTGACGGGACTCGCCGCGGACTTC
TRBV25-1	TRBJ1-4	.	TRBD1	CASSEWKGQVNEKLFF	TGTGCCAGCAGTGAATGGAAGGGACAGGTCAATGAAAAACTGTTTTTT
TRBV7-8	TRBJ2-7	.	.	CASSLAARPGGYEQYF	TGTGCCAGCAGCTTAGCGGCCAGACCCGGAGGATACGAGCAGTACTTC
TRBV29-1	TRBJ2-5	once	.	CSVLGGIQTQYF	TGCAGCGTTTTAGGGGGAATCCAGACCCAGTACTTC
TRBV28	TRBJ2-1	.	TRBD2	CASSTRLAGWYEQFF	TGTGCCAGCAGTACCCGACTAGCGGGGTGGTATGAGCAGTTCTTC